These 24 T cell receptor beta chains were all obtained from the same sample, sequenced in a study of cytomegalovirus exposure and HLA in healthy donors. Primers included in the PCR were 60 Vbeta and 13 Jbeta primers. The repertoire was sequenced with immunoSEQ multiplex PCR; TCRdb's copy has only in-frame clones and lacks some. The sample lists 100,000 to 150,000 clones; about 80% were seen once. What was sequenced was PBMCs. These receptors all come from a woman between 35 and 50 years old in good health and CMV-seronegative.

The rearrangement links TRBV19 to TRBJ1-1; D ambiguous. This CDR3 is built from 15 residues. Looked up from germline, CDR1 is LNHDA and CDR2 is SQIVND (reference sequence). V lost 5 bases and J 0 bases, leaving 13 bases between the germline ends. The CDR3 sequence is CASSPQVPMNTEAFF. In DNA, the CDR3 is TGTGCCAGTAGTCCCCAGGTACCCATGAACACTGAAGCTTTCTTT.

The chain is built from TRBV4-3 and TRBJ1-2; D is possibly TRBD1 (6 bases). V lost 8 bases to trimming and J lost 1 base, with 14 bases between them. The CDR3 totals 14 residues. Per germline, CDR1 LGHNA and CDR2 YSLEER. CDR3 protein: CASGRQGGNYGYTF. CDR3 DNA sequence: TGCGCCAGCGGCAGACAAGGGGGTAACTATGGCTACACCTTC.

Concerning this clone: Its ends do not fully match the called genes, so a read error is possible. The rearrangement uses TRBV7-7 and TRBJ2-1; no clear D. Germline loops: CDR1 SSHAT, CDR2 FNYEAQ (reference sequence). This CDR3 is built from 16 residues. The CDR3 loop reads CASSPSGVVGNNEQFF. Written as DNA, the CDR3 is TGTGCTAGCAGCCCCTCCGGTGTCGTGGGCAACAATGAGCAGTTCTTC.

The genes are TRBV11-2 and TRBJ2-2; 10 bases are a match to TRBD2. Germline trimming cut 0 bases from V and 5 bases from J; bases unmatched to any gene: 6. Germline V lookup: CDR1 SGHAT, CDR2 FQNNGV. This CDR3 is 17 amino acids long. The CDR3 protein is CASSLEAGTSVTGELFF. CDR3 in DNA: TGTGCCAGCAGCTTAGAAGCTGGGACTAGCGTAACCGGGGAGCTGTTTTTT.

V usage is TRBV11-1 and J usage is TRBJ2-5, with 8 bases matching TRBD2. From germline, CDR1 is SGHAT and CDR2 FQDESV (reference sequence). V trimming: 4 bases; J trimming: 5 bases; junction bases outside the gene matches: 6. The CDR3 is made up of 14 amino acids. The CDR3 loop reads CASSSNSGVETQYF. The DNA of the CDR3 is TGTGCCAGCAGCTCAAATAGCGGGGTGGAGACCCAGTACTTC.

The chain employs TRBV7-8 and TRBJ1-2; D gene ambiguous. V shed 1 base and J shed 3 bases, with 9 bases lying between them. Germline V CDR1 and CDR2: SGHVS, FQNEAQ. CDR3 length: 14 residues. In DNA, the CDR3 is TGTGCCAGCAGCTTAGATAGGACTGACTATGGCTACACCTTC. Translated: CASSLDRTDYGYTF.

CDR3: CASPDTGPPTREQYF. The CDR3 DNA reads TGTGCCAGCCCGGATACAGGGCCTCCTACGAGGGAGCAGTACTTC. The chain uses TRBV6-4 and TRBJ2-7; tentatively, D is TRBD1 (6 bases). The germline gives CDR1 MRHNA, CDR2 SNTAGT. The CDR3 spans 15 residues. Trimming shortened V by 8 bases and J by 7 bases, and 24 bases separated the two germline ends.

This clone came up a few times. The chain uses TRBV28 and TRBJ2-5; TRBD2 agrees at 8 bases. The ends lost 5 bases at V and 7 bases at J; junction bases unmatched: 18. Looked up from germline, CDR1 is MDHEN and CDR2 is SYDVKM. CDR3 length: 17 amino acids. CDR3 amino acids: CASSPQGGLVLSGTQYF. CDR3 DNA sequence: TGTGCCAGCAGTCCACAAGGGGGACTAGTATTATCGGGGACCCAGTACTTC.

With respect to this clone: This specimen includes other DNA sequences encoding the same CDR3. This chain joins TRBV7-2 and TRBJ2-5; TRBD2 agrees at 7 bases. Trimming at V came to 1 base and at J to 5 bases, leaving 10 bases not matched to a gene. The CDR3 runs to 16 residues. Germline CDR1 and CDR2: SGHTA and FQGNSA. The CDR3 DNA is TGTGCCAGCAGCTTAGAGAGACTAGCTGGGAGGGAGACCCAGTACTTC. Amino acid sequence: CASSLERLAGRETQYF.

The CDR3 nucleotides read TGTGCCAGCAGCTTAGGGCAGTTTAATTCACCCCTCCACTTT. This codes for CASSLGQFNSPLHF. The chain has TRBV7-2 and TRBJ1-6; D gene unclear. This CDR3 region has 14 residues. V lost 1 base, J lost 6 bases, and 7 bases lay in between. Germline-derived CDR1 and CDR2 are SGHTA and FQGNSA.

The chain couples TRBV27 to TRBJ2-7; 9 bases match TRBD2. The V gene's germline CDR1 is MNHEY and CDR2 SMNVEV (reference sequence). Trimming removed 5 bases from V and 0 bases from J; junction bases left unmatched: 11. The CDR3 is 17 residues long. CDR3 sequence reads: CASSRGLAGVGSYEQYF. As DNA, the CDR3 is TGTGCCAGCAGTAGAGGCTTAGCGGGAGTAGGCTCCTACGAGCAGTACTTC.

The chain combines TRBV5-6 with TRBJ1-4, with 10 bases aligning to TRBD1. Germline CDR1 and CDR2: SGHDT and YYEEEE. V was pared by 3 bases and J by 7 bases, with 6 bases of the junction left unmatched. This CDR3 has 15 residues. The CDR3 sequence is CASSWGQGRVEKLFF. For the CDR3, the DNA is TGTGCCAGCAGCTGGGGACAGGGGAGAGTTGAAAAACTGTTTTTT.

Comment on this clone: Other nucleotide sequences in the sample specify the same CDR3. This chain links TRBV7-9 with TRBJ2-3; 8 nucleotides line up with TRBD1. This CDR3 is built from 15 residues. CDR1 SEHNR and CDR2 FQNEAQ come from the germline V gene (reference sequence). V lost 5 bases and J lost 1; bases outside the gene matches: 5. The CDR3 sequence is CASSPGQGGTDTQYF. Here the CDR3 DNA reads TGTGCCAGCAGCCCCGGACAGGGTGGCACAGATACGCAGTATTTT. Together with reference TRBV7-9 and TRBJ2-3, the CDR3 gives the full variable domain: DTGVSQNPRHKITKRGQNVTFRCDPISEHNRLYWYRQTLGQGPEFLTYFQNEAQLEKSRLLSDRFSAERPKGSFSTLEIQRTEQGDSAMYLCASSPGQGGTDTQYFGPGTRLTVL.

The chain joins TRBV4-1 to TRBJ2-1; 11 bases map to TRBD2. CDR3 length: 15 residues. V shed 5 bases and J 4 bases; nucleotides not matched to a gene: 4. Per the germline V gene, CDR1 is MGHRA and CDR2 is YSYEKL. DNA for the CDR3: TGCGCCAGCAGCGGACTAGCGGGTCCTTACAATGAGCAGTTCTTC. This translates into CASSGLAGPYNEQFF.

This rearrangement joins TRBV9 to TRBJ1-1; perhaps TRBD1 as D (5 bases). Germline CDR1 SGDLS, CDR2 YYNGEE. The CDR3 spans 15 residues. V was pared by 4 bases and J by 0 bases, with 13 bases between. CDR3 amino acids: CASSTRGGVNTEAFF. The CDR3 DNA sequence: TGTGCCAGCAGCACCCGCGGAGGGGTGAACACTGAAGCTTTCTTT.

This clone was counted a few times. The CDR3 loop is CASSFGRSAKNIQYF. CDR3 coding DNA: TGCGCCAGCAGCTTTGGGAGATCAGCCAAAAACATTCAGTACTTC. The chain is built from TRBV5-1 and TRBJ2-4; D is perhaps TRBD2 (5 bases). Trimming left V 2 bases short and J 0 bases short, with 9 bases between. This CDR3 spans 15 amino acids. Germline loops: CDR1 SGHRS, CDR2 YFSETQ.

The chain recombines TRBV28 with TRBJ1-5; 8 bases fit TRBD1. This CDR3 has 15 amino acids. Germline values: CDR1 MDHEN, CDR2 SYDVKM. V shed 6 bases, J shed 5 bases, and the junction held 9 bases outside the gene matches. Here the CDR3 DNA reads TGTGCCAGCAGCTCCCAGGGGACAGGCGATCAGCCCCAGCATTTT. Translation: CASSSQGTGDQPQHF.

This chain links TRBV28 with TRBJ1-1; D remains unclear. Trimming removed 5 bases from V and 0 bases from J, with 13 bases in between. The germline V gene has CDR1 MDHEN and CDR2 SYDVKM. The length of the CDR3 is 15 residues. CDR3 amino acids: CASSPWSGLNTEAFF. DNA of the CDR3: TGTGCCAGCAGTCCCTGGTCAGGCTTGAACACTGAAGCTTTCTTT.

On this clone: One end of the junction varies from germline; a read error may be responsible. The chain couples TRBV4-2 to TRBJ1-2; TRBD1 aligns across 9 bases. The V gene's germline CDR1 is LGHNA and CDR2 YNFKEQ. The CDR3 spans 13 residues. The CDR3 loop is CASSQGTGGPSLF. The CDR3 nucleotides read TGTGCCAGCAGCCAGGGCACAGGGGGCCCTTCGCTTTTC.

A remark on this clone: Other DNA sequences in the same sample also yield this CDR3. The chain combines TRBV18 with TRBJ1-3; tentative D call: TRBD1 (6 bases). This CDR3 has 15 amino acids. Germline CDR1 KGHSH, CDR2 LQKENI. The V end lost 3 bases, the J end lost 0 bases, and 9 bases lay between the germline ends. CDR3 residues: CASSPSRGSGNTIYF. The DNA for the CDR3 is TGTGCCAGCTCACCTTCCAGGGGCTCTGGAAACACCATATATTTT. Looking up the rest from reference TRBV18 and TRBJ1-3 gives the full variable domain: NAGVMQNPRHLVRRRGQEARLRCSPMKGHSHVYWYRQLPEEGLKFMVYLQKENIIDESGMPKERFSAEFPKEGPSILRIQQVVRGDSAAYFCASSPSRGSGNTIYFGEGSWLTVV.

This chain connects TRBV5-6 to TRBJ2-1; 8 nucleotides line up with TRBD2. V was pared by 0 bases and J by 3 bases, with 2 bases of the junction left unmatched. The CDR3 contains 15 residues. The germline CDR1 and CDR2 sequences are SGHDT and YYEEEE. In DNA form, the CDR3 reads TGTGCCAGCAGCTTGGTAAGCGGGGGCTACAATGAGCAGTTCTTC. Translating gives CASSLVSGGYNEQFF.

The chain uses TRBV6-5 and TRBJ2-7, with 12 bases fitting TRBD2. CDR3 length: 16 residues. Germline-derived CDR1 and CDR2 are MNHEY and SVGAGI. The V and J ends lost 4 bases and 6 bases, in that order; junction bases with no gene match: 10. The CDR3 is CASSSPSGRAGREQYF. The CDR3 bases are TGTGCCAGCAGTTCCCCTAGCGGGAGGGCCGGTCGCGAGCAGTACTTC.

The count of this clone is one. This chain connects TRBV28 to TRBJ2-1; D perhaps matches TRBD1 (6 bases). V was cut by 6 bases and J by 4 bases, with 10 bases left in between. This CDR3 has 13 residues. Germline values: CDR1 MDHEN, CDR2 SYDVKM. The DNA of the CDR3 is TGTGCCAGCAGACTAACAGGGTACAATGAGCAGTTCTTC. Translating it yields CASRLTGYNEQFF. The full variable domain, with the rest looked up from reference TRBV28 and TRBJ2-1, is DVKVTQSSRYLVKRTGEKVFLECVQDMDHENMFWYRQDPGLGLRLIYFSYDVKMKEKGDIPEGYSVSREKKERFSLILESASTNQTSMYLCASRLTGYNEQFFGPGTRLTVL.

The chain recombines TRBV15 with TRBJ2-3; D perhaps matches TRBD2 (5 bases). This CDR3 spans 16 amino acids. The germline gives CDR1 LNHNV, CDR2 YYDKDF (reference sequence). V lost 0 bases and J 2 bases, leaving 12 bases between the germline ends. The CDR3 bases are TGTGCCACCAGCAGAGATGGCGCTGACTACACAGATACGCAGTATTTT. The encoded protein is CATSRDGADYTDTQYF.